This entry lists 30 T cell receptor beta chains sequenced from one sample in a study of response to subunit inactivated influenza vaccine. TCRdb itself ran the RT-PCR reads through MiXCR, one entry per CDR3 protein. This sample has some 850,000 distinct CDR3 sequences; less than 20% occur once, and the top ten carry approximately 11%. The sample was PBMCs from blood, taken 5 to 6 days after vaccination. All receptors come from a man aged 50 or older who received an inactivated influenza vaccine.

This chain's CDR3 is CASSSLWTSGGADTQYF. The CDR3 nucleotides read TGTGCCAGCAGCTCCTTGTGGACTAGCGGGGGGGCAGATACGCAGTATTTT. The chain has TRBV7-9 and TRBJ2-3, with 15 nucleotides matching TRBD2. The trim removed 4 bases at V and 4 bases at J, leaving 6 bases unmatched. In germline, CDR1 is SEHNR, CDR2 FQNEAQ (reference sequence). The CDR3 is 17 residues long.

The rearrangement uses TRBV7-2 and TRBJ2-3, with D unclear. Germline values: CDR1 SGHTA, CDR2 FQGNSA. V was shortened by 2 bases and J by 5 bases, with 11 bases between the two germline ends. This CDR3 has 14 amino acids. CDR3 region: CASSLYSLLDTQYF. Written as DNA, the CDR3 is TGTGCCAGCAGCTTATATTCGCTATTAGATACGCAGTATTTT.

The rearrangement joins TRBV12-3 or TRBV12-4 to TRBJ2-3, with 11 bases matching TRBD2. CDR3 length: 14 residues. Losses at the gene ends were 7 bases for V and 5 bases for J; bases not matched to a gene: 5. The CDR3: CASKLAGVRDTQYF. Here the CDR3 DNA reads TGTGCCAGCAAACTAGCGGGAGTAAGAGATACGCAGTATTTT.

This clonotype was recorded a few times. The rearrangement joins TRBV24-1 to TRBJ2-1; 7 nucleotides line up with TRBD1. Per the germline V gene, CDR1 is KGHDR and CDR2 is SFDVKD. This CDR3 spans 12 amino acids. The J segment lost 14 bases and the V segment lost 6 bases, leaving 9 bases of the junction unmatched. This CDR3 is CATSLTGTEEFF. The CDR3 nucleotides read TGTGCCACCAGTCTTACCGGGACAGAGGAGTTCTTC.

In this sample, this clonotype turned up many times. V and J are TRBV15 and TRBJ1-1; 10 nucleotides match TRBD1. Losses at the gene ends were 8 bases for V and 5 bases for J; bases not matched to a gene: 8. CDR1 is LNHNV, CDR2 YYDKDF, per germline (reference sequence). The CDR3 sequence is 14 residues long. The CDR3 bases are TGTGCCACCTCCCGGGACAGGGGTAGGACTGAAGCTTTCTTT. Translated, it gives CATSRDRGRTEAFF. Together with reference TRBV15 and TRBJ1-1, the CDR3 gives the full variable domain: DAMVIQNPRYQVTQFGKPVTLSCSQTLNHNVMYWYQQKSSQAPKLLFHYYDKDFNNEADTPDNFQSRRPNTSFCFLDIRSPGLGDTAMYLCATSRDRGRTEAFFGQGTRLTVV.

The chain recombines TRBV5-1 with TRBJ2-7; D unresolved. CDR1 is SGHRS and CDR2 is YFSETQ in the germline V gene. Trimming removed 4 bases from V and 1 base from J, with 9 bases in between. The CDR3 covers 13 residues. CDR3 sequence reads: CASSVAESYEQYF. The CDR3 DNA follows: TGCGCCAGCAGCGTCGCAGAGTCCTACGAGCAGTACTTC.

The rearrangement uses TRBV9 and TRBJ2-1, with TRBD2 matching over 7 bases. V shed 0 bases, J shed 9 bases, and the junction held 3 bases outside the gene matches. Germline V gives CDR1 SGDLS, CDR2 YYNGEE. The CDR3 runs to 13 residues. CDR3 amino acids: CASSVGGRGEQFF. The CDR3 DNA sequence: TGTGCCAGCAGCGTAGGTGGGAGGGGTGAGCAGTTCTTC.

This clonotype was detected once. The V and J genes are TRBV18 and TRBJ2-7, with D possibly being TRBD2 (6 bases). Germline loops: CDR1 KGHSH, CDR2 LQKENI. This CDR3 has 14 residues. Trimming cost V 1 base and J 5 bases, with 12 bases left between them. CDR3: CASSPLGGIDEQYF. For the CDR3, the DNA is TGTGCCAGCTCACCACTTGGAGGGATCGACGAGCAGTACTTC.

V and J are TRBV4-1 and TRBJ2-1; D is perhaps TRBD2 (5 bases). Germline CDR1 and CDR2: MGHRA and YSYEKL. Between the trimmed V and J ends, which lost 2 bases and 0 bases, there was a span of 14 bases. There are 17 residues in the CDR3. The DNA of the CDR3 is TGCGCCAGCAGCCAACGACCGCTAGCAGTCTCCTACAATGAGCAGTTCTTC. Translated, it gives CASSQRPLAVSYNEQFF.

The chain recombines TRBV20-1 with TRBJ1-2; TRBD1 might be the D (6 bases). V gave up 3 bases and J gave up 8 bases, with 16 bases separating them. Germline-derived CDR1 and CDR2 are DFQATT and SNEGSKA (reference sequence). CDR3 length: 13 residues. This CDR3 is CSARDRGLRGYTF. The CDR3 DNA is TGCAGTGCTAGGGACAGAGGGCTTAGGGGCTACACCTTC.

This clonotype was counted at least ten times. This chain links TRBV7-2 with TRBJ2-5; D unresolved. In germline, CDR1 is SGHTA, CDR2 FQGNSA. The CDR3 extends over 13 amino acids. V shed 0 bases and J shed 2 bases, with 4 bases lying between them. CDR3 protein: CASSLAVQETQYF. CDR3 sequence (DNA): TGTGCCAGCAGCTTAGCGGTACAAGAGACCCAGTACTTC.

This chain links TRBV29-1 with TRBJ2-3; possible D gene TRBD1, 6 bases. This CDR3 has 14 amino acids. Germline loops: CDR1 SQVTM, CDR2 ANQGSEA. Trimming left V 3 bases short and J 4 bases short, with 14 bases between. CDR3 DNA: TGCAGCGTTGATCTACAGGGTGTTTCAGATACGCAGTATTTT. Translating gives CSVDLQGVSDTQYF.

This clonotype was observed a handful of times. The genes are TRBV7-9 and TRBJ2-7; tentative D call: TRBD2 (5 bases). The germline V gene encodes CDR1 SEHNR and CDR2 FQNEAQ (reference sequence). The CDR3 is made up of 14 amino acids. The ends were cut back, 5 bases at V and 3 bases at J, with 14 bases in the middle. For the CDR3, the DNA is TGTGCCAGCAGCCAAAGAGAGGGCAACTACGAGCAGTACTTC. It specifies CASSQREGNYEQYF.

The V and J genes are TRBV7-3 and TRBJ2-3, with D tentatively TRBD2 (6 bases). In germline, CDR1 is SGHTA, CDR2 FQGTGA. The CDR3 runs 18 residues. The ends were cut back, 1 base at V and 4 bases at J, with 21 bases in the middle. DNA for the CDR3: TGTGCCAGCAGCTTAATCGGGTCGGCCGGGAGAAGTTCAGATACGCAGTATTTT. It specifies CASSLIGSAGRSSDTQYF.

This chain links TRBV12-3 or TRBV12-4 with TRBJ2-3, with D possibly TRBD1 on 6 matching bases. V lost 6 bases and J 3 bases, leaving 13 bases between the germline ends. The CDR3 loop spans 14 amino acids. DNA of the CDR3: TGTGCCAGCAGCCTACAGGGTTTAACAGATACGCAGTATTTT. Residues: CASSLQGLTDTQYF.

There are many counts of this clonotype. The chain combines TRBV27 with TRBJ2-7; D is unclear. CDR3 length: 15 residues. Germline V gene data show CDR1 as MNHEY and CDR2 as SMNVEV (reference sequence). V was cut by 7 bases and J by 1 base, with 17 bases left in between. The CDR3 protein is CASTQSLSGSYEQYF. In DNA form, the CDR3 reads TGTGCCAGCACCCAGTCCCTCTCTGGTTCCTACGAGCAGTACTTC.

This clonotype was found many times. This sequence joins TRBV9 and TRBJ2-2; 8 positions match TRBD1. With V trimmed by 5 bases and J by 5 bases, 2 bases remained unmatched. Germline assignment: CDR1 SGDLS and CDR2 YYNGEE. The CDR3 runs to 13 residues. The CDR3 spells CASRRQGTGELFF. The CDR3 DNA reads as TGTGCCAGCAGAAGACAGGGGACCGGGGAGCTGTTTTTT.

DNA of the CDR3: TGTGCCAGCAGCTTCGGTCAGGGAGAAAGTGGCTACACCTTC. It translates to CASSFGQGESGYTF. This chain connects TRBV7-9 to TRBJ1-2; D is perhaps TRBD1 (5 bases). Germline assignment: CDR1 SEHNR and CDR2 FQNEAQ (reference sequence). This CDR3 comprises 14 residues. The V gene lost 3 bases and the J gene lost 7 bases, with 15 bases spanning the gap.

This chain links TRBV7-2 with TRBJ2-5; no reliable D call. Germline CDR1 reads SGHTA; CDR2 reads FQGNSA. The CDR3 has 15 amino acids. Trimming removed 4 bases from V and 1 base from J, with 13 bases in between. The CDR3 region is CASSSLGYTQETQYF. The DNA of the CDR3 is TGTGCCAGCAGCTCCCTGGGGTATACCCAAGAGACCCAGTACTTC. Complete variable domain (other parts from reference TRBV7-2 and TRBJ2-5): GAGVSQSPSNKVTEKGKDVELRCDPISGHTALYWYRQSLGQGLEFLIYFQGNSAPDKSGLPSDRFSAERTGGSVSTLTIQRTQQEDSAVYLCASSSLGYTQETQYFGPGTRLLVL.

CDR3 bases: TGTGCCAGCAGCGACCCCAGGACTAGCGGCTCCTACGAGCAGTACTTC. Protein product: CASSDPRTSGSYEQYF. The V gene is TRBV7-9, the J gene TRBJ2-7; the match to TRBD2 covers 10 bases. Germline V gene sequence: CDR1 SEHNR, CDR2 FQNEAQ (reference sequence). The V segment lost 5 bases and the J segment 0 bases; nucleotides outside the gene matches: 7. The CDR3 covers 16 residues.

V usage is TRBV5-1 and J usage is TRBJ2-4; the D gene is possibly TRBD1 (6 bases). Germline lookup yields CDR1 SGHRS and CDR2 YFSETQ. Trimming took off 0 bases at V and 3 bases at J, with 16 bases between the two ends. The CDR3 covers 17 residues. CDR3: CASSLAWDTSFKNIQYF. CDR3 in DNA: TGCGCCAGCAGCTTGGCGTGGGACACTTCCTTCAAAAACATTCAGTACTTC.

This clonotype was counted between two and nine times. The chain recombines TRBV6-2 or TRBV6-3 with TRBJ2-1; D perhaps matches TRBD2 (6 bases). The CDR3 spans 15 residues. V was shortened by 6 bases and J by 2 bases, with 14 bases between the two germline ends. Looked up from germline, CDR1 is MNHEY and CDR2 is SVGEGT. CDR3 sequence: CASRLREPAYNEQFF. CDR3 DNA sequence: TGTGCCAGCAGACTCCGGGAGCCCGCCTACAATGAGCAGTTCTTC.

J is TRBJ2-1 and V is TRBV20-1, with a possible D match to TRBD2 (5 bases). With 1 base removed from V and 3 bases from J, the gap between germline ends came to 7 bases. The CDR3 covers 13 residues. Per germline, CDR1 DFQATT and CDR2 SNEGSKA (reference sequence). This chain's CDR3 is CSARATSYNEQFF. The CDR3 region has the DNA TGCAGTGCTAGAGCCACTAGCTACAATGAGCAGTTCTTC.

This clonotype has only a few counts. The genes are TRBV7-8 and TRBJ1-6, with D maybe TRBD1 (6 bases). Germline V CDR1 and CDR2: SGHVS, FQNEAQ. The CDR3 is 14 residues long. Deletions cut 5 bases from V and 8 bases from J, with 13 bases between. This CDR3 reads CASSPETGYSPLHF. CDR3 DNA: TGTGCCAGCAGCCCTGAGACAGGCTATTCACCCCTCCACTTT. Variable domain in full (rest from reference TRBV7-8 and TRBJ1-6): GAGVSQSPRYKVAKRGQDVALRCDPISGHVSLFWYQQALGQGPEFLTYFQNEAQLDKSGLPSDRFFAERPEGSVSTLKIQRTQQEDSAVYLCASSPETGYSPLHFGNGTRLTVT.

The chain couples TRBV25-1 to TRBJ1-1; 8 nucleotides line up with TRBD1. Looked up from germline, CDR1 is MGHDK and CDR2 is SYGVNS. V trimming: 6 bases; J trimming: 5 bases; junction bases outside the gene matches: 11. CDR3 length: 15 amino acids. The CDR3 spells CASRGAGQGGTEAFF. CDR3 nucleotide sequence: TGTGCCAGCAGGGGGGCTGGACAGGGAGGGACTGAAGCTTTCTTT.

Only a few counts were recorded for this clonotype. The chain joins TRBV7-2 to TRBJ1-1, with 7 bases matching TRBD1. This CDR3 spans 12 amino acids. Germline CDR1 and CDR2: SGHTA and FQGNSA. V was clipped by 3 bases and J by 8 bases; unmatched bases: 3. CDR3 bases: TGTGCCAGCAGCTTCGGGACAGCAGAAGCTTTCTTT. Residues: CASSFGTAEAFF. Full variable domain (remainder filled in from reference TRBV7-2 and TRBJ1-1): GAGVSQSPSNKVTEKGKDVELRCDPISGHTALYWYRQSLGQGLEFLIYFQGNSAPDKSGLPSDRFSAERTGGSVSTLTIQRTQQEDSAVYLCASSFGTAEAFFGQGTRLTVV.

This clonotype has only a few counts. The rearrangement joins TRBV7-9 to TRBJ1-2, with D possibly matching TRBD1 (5 bases). Germline V CDR1 and CDR2: SEHNR, FQNEAQ (reference sequence). The CDR3 is 15 amino acids. The V end lost 0 bases, the J end lost 13 bases, and 21 bases lay between the germline ends. This CDR3 is CASSLALGLIPHFTF. CDR3 DNA sequence: TGTGCCAGCAGCTTAGCCCTGGGACTGATCCCTCACTTCACCTTC.

The chain combines TRBV12-3 or TRBV12-4 with TRBJ1-1; 8 nucleotides line up with TRBD1. The CDR3 totals 17 residues. Trimming at V came to 7 bases and at J to 0 bases, leaving 13 bases not matched to a gene. The CDR3 DNA is TGTGCCAGCACCCCCACCCGGACAGGGCGTTTGAACACTGAAGCTTTCTTT. Translating gives CASTPTRTGRLNTEAFF.

This clonotype was detected a few times. The V call is TRBV6-2 or TRBV6-3, the J call TRBJ2-3, with 9 bases matching TRBD1. J lost 4 bases, V lost 6 bases, and 11 bases had no gene match. Germline-derived CDR1 and CDR2 are MNHEY and SVGEGT. The CDR3 runs to 16 residues. CDR3 sequence (DNA): TGTGCCAGCAGCAACCCGGGACAGGGATGGGCAGATACGCAGTATTTT. The encoded protein is CASSNPGQGWADTQYF.

This clonotype was found a few times. The chain is built from TRBV5-1 and TRBJ1-2, with D perhaps matching TRBD1 (6 bases). This CDR3 region has 14 residues. V gave up 4 bases and J gave up 5 bases, with 15 bases separating them. CDR1 is SGHRS, CDR2 YFSETQ, per germline. In nucleotides, the CDR3 is TGCGCCAGCAGCCCAGGCAGACAGGAGTATGGCTACACCTTC. Translation gives CASSPGRQEYGYTF.